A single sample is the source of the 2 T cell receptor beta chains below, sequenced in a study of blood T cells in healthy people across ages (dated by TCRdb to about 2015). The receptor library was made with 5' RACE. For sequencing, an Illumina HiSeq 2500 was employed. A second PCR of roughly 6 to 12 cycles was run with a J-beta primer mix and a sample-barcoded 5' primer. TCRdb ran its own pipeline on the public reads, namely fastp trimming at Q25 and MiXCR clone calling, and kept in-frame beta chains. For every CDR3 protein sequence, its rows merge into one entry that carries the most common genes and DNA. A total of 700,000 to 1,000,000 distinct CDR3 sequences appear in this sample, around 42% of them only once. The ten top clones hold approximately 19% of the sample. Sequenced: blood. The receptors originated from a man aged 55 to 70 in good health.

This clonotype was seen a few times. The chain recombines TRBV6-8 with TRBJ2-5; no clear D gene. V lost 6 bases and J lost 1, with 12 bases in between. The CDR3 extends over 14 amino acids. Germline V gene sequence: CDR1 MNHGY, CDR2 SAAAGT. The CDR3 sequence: CASRPGRSQETQYF. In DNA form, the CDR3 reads TGTGCCAGCAGACCCGGACGTAGCCAAGAGACCCAGTACTTC.

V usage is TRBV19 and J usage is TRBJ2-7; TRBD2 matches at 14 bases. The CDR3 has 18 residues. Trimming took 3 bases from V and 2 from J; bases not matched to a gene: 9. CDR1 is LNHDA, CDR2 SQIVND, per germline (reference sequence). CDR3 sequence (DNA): TGTGCCAGTAGTATTCGACTAGCGGGGGGGCCAAGGCCCTACGAGCAGTACTTC. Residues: CASSIRLAGGPRPYEQYF.